The entry that follows covers one T cell receptor (beta chain) sequence. Its antigen is not identified. 5'-RACE, quantitative and with molecular barcodes, yielded the TCR beta libraries. TCRdb redid the calling of the 5' RACE reads with MiXCR, one entry per CDR3 protein. The sample records some 290,000 distinct CDR3 sequences, 20% being singletons. This CDR3 is 13 amino acids long. V lost 4 bases and J 1 base, leaving 7 bases between the germline ends. Germline V lookup: CDR1 ENHRY, CDR2 SYGVKD. The sample comes from a study of CD8 T cells in ankylosing spondylitis. Study results and caveats: CD8+ by phenotype, disease-linked clones were relatively rare in peripheral blood. What appeared characteristic of ankylosing spondylitis blood was a TCR beta motif of fewer than ten highly homologous variants. Reportedly, significant enrichment of disease-linked clones occurred in matched ankylosing spondylitis synovial fluid.

V and J are TRBV10-3 and TRBJ2-5; D call uncertain. The specimen was blood, either unsorted or a sorted T cell fraction (not recorded which). This sequence was found in a male donor with ankylosing spondylitis or in good health (not recorded which). CDR3: CAISGYPQETQYF. In nucleotides, the CDR3 is TGTGCCATCAGTGGCTACCCCCAAGAGACCCAGTACTTC.